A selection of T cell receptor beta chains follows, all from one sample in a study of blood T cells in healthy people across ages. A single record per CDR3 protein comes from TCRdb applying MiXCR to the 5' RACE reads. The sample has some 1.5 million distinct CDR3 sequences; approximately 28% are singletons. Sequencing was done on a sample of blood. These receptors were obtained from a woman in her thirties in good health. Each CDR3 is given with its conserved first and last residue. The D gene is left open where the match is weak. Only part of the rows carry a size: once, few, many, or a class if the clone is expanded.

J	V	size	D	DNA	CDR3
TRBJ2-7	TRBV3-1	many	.	TGTGCCAGCAGCCGGGGGACTCCTTCCGAGCAGTACTTC	CASSRGTPSEQYF
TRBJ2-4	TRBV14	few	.	TGTGCCAGCAGCGTGAACAGTGTTCTAGGTGGCATTCAGTACTTC	CASSVNSVLGGIQYF
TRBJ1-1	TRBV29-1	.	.	TGCAGCGTTGTTAGGCAACAGGCGTTGGGGGCTTTCTTT	CSVVRQQALGAFF
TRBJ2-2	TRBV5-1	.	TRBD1	TGCGCCAGCGGGCCCCAGGGGGCCGGCACCGGGGAGCTGTTTTTT	CASGPQGAGTGELFF
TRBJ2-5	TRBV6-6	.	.	TGTGCCAGCAGGCTTTACCGGGACTCCTGGGGAGAGACCCAGTACTTC	CASRLYRDSWGETQYF
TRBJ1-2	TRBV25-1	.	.	TGTGCCAGCAGTGATCAAGGGGACGCTGGGGGCTACACCTTC	CASSDQGDAGGYTF
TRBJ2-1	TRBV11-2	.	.	TGTGCCAGCAGCTTATTCGCGGTGTCTCTAGGTAGGAATGAGCAGTTCTTC	CASSLFAVSLGRNEQFF
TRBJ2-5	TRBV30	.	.	TGTGCCTGGAGTACCCGAGCCCGGGAGACCCAGTACTTC	CAWSTRARETQYF
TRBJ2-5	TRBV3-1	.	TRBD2	TGTGCCAGCAGCCAAGCCGGACTAGCGGGGCAAGAGACCCAGTACTTC	CASSQAGLAGQETQYF
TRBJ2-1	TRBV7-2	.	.	TGTGCCAGTAGCTTCAGAGGGTTGGACAATGAGCAGTTCTTC	CASSFRGLDNEQFF
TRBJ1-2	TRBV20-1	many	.	TGCAGTGCTACCCAATTTTCAGGGGAGGGCTATGGCTACACCTTC	CSATQFSGEGYGYTF
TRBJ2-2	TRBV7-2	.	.	TGTGCCAGCGGTAGGCGTCCGCTCACCGGGGAGCTGTTTTTT	CASGRRPLTGELFF
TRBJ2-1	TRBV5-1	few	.	TGCGCCAGCAGCTTGAGGGGGGATCGGCGGTACAATGAGCAGTTCTTC	CASSLRGDRRYNEQFF
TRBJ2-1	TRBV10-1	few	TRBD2	TGCGCCAGCAGGGGAGGTTCGGCTAGCGGCAACAATGAGCAGTTCTTC	CASRGGSASGNNEQFF
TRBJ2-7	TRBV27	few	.	TGTGCCAGCAGTTTATCTTTTAGGGCCGAGCAGTACTTC	CASSLSFRAEQYF
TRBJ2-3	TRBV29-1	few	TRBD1	TGCAGCGTTGCGGGGACAGTCACAGATACGCAGTATTTT	CSVAGTVTDTQYF
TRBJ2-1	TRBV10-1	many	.	TGCGCCAGCCGAGGTGATTCGAAGATTGAGCAGTTCTTC	CASRGDSKIEQFF
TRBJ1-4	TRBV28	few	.	TGTGCCAGCAGGAAACAGGGAGGCGCTGAAAAACTGTTTTTT	CASRKQGGAEKLFF
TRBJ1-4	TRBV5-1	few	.	TGCGCCAGCAGGTTTGATGGGCAAAGGGCGAATGAAAAACTGTTTTTT	CASRFDGQRANEKLFF
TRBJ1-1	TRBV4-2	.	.	TGTGCCAGCACCCCTACCCTCGGGCGCGCTTTCTTT	CASTPTLGRAFF
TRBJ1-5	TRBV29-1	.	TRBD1	TGCAGCGTTGGCAGGGGGACCAATCAGCCCCAGCATTTT	CSVGRGTNQPQHF
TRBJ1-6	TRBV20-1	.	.	TGCAGTGCTAGAGGACAGGATAATTCACCCCTCCACTTT	CSARGQDNSPLHF
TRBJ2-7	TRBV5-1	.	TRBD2	TGCGCCAGCAGCTGGGAAGGACTAGCCTACGAGCAGTACTTC	CASSWEGLAYEQYF
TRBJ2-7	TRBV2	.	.	TGTGCCAGCAGTTCACAATACTCCTACGAGCAGTACTTC	CASSSQYSYEQYF
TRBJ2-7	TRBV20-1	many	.	TGCAGTGCTAGTCTTGGGGGTTCGGAGGGCTACGAGCAGTACTTC	CSASLGGSEGYEQYF
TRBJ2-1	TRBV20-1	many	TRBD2	TGCAGTGCTAGGGCGGGCGGGGGATACAATGAGCAGTTCTTC	CSARAGGGYNEQFF
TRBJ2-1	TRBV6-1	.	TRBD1	TGTGCCAGCAGCCCCGGACAGGGGGGATCCAATGAGCAGTTCTTC	CASSPGQGGSNEQFF
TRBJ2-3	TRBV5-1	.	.	TGCGCCAGCAGCTTGGAACGGTCACAGACGGATACGCAGTATTTT	CASSLERSQTDTQYF
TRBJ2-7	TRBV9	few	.	TGTGCCAGCAGCGTAGAAGGTGGTGGTACCTACGAGCAGTACTTC	CASSVEGGGTYEQYF
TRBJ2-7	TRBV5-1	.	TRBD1	TGCGCCAGCAGCTTTCCGGGACAGGGACCCTACGAGCAGTACTTC	CASSFPGQGPYEQYF
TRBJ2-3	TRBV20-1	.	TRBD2	TGCAGTGCTAGATCCCGATCCGGGACTAGCGCTACAGATACGCAGTATTTT	CSARSRSGTSATDTQYF
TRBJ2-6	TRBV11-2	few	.	TGTGCCAGCAGCCTGAGGGCAGGGGGGCACTCTGGGGCCAACGTCCTGACTTTC	CASSLRAGGHSGANVLTF
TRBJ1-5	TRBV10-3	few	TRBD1	TGTGCCATCAGCCAGGGGGCCGTAGGACAGCCCCAGCATTTT	CAISQGAVGQPQHF
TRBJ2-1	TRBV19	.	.	TGTGCCAGTAGTATGGCGCTAAACAACAATGAGCAGTTCTTC	CASSMALNNNEQFF
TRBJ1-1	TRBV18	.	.	TGTGCCAGCTCACCAGTTCCTTCGATGAACACTGAAGCTTTCTTT	CASSPVPSMNTEAFF
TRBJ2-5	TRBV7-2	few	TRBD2	TGTGCCAGCAGCCCAGGCGGCCTAGCGGGAGCGGGGGGAGAGACCCAGTACTTC	CASSPGGLAGAGGETQYF
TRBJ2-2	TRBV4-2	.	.	TGTGCCAGCAGCCAAGCCCAGAACACCGGGGAGCTGTTTTTT	CASSQAQNTGELFF
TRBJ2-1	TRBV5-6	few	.	TGTGCCAGCAGCTTGGGGGGCGGCCTACAGATAAATGAGCAGTTCTTC	CASSLGGGLQINEQFF
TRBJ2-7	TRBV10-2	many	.	TGCGCCAGCGGAGAGGGATGGGGCGAGCAGTACTTC	CASGEGWGEQYF
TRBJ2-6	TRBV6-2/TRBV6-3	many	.	TGTGCCAGCACAAGGGGTGGGGCCAACGTCCTGACTTTC	CASTRGGANVLTF
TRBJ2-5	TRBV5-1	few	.	TGCGCCAGCAGCTTGGATCAGGTCCGAGGGGAGACCCAGTACTTC	CASSLDQVRGETQYF